The T cell receptor beta chain described here comes from a study of cytomegalovirus exposure and HLA in healthy donors. Note on this clone: The antigen is not known.

J lost 9 bases, V lost 0 bases, and 7 bases had no gene match. The CDR3 covers 17 residues. Germline CDR1 reads SGHTA; CDR2 reads FQGTGA. Use of 60 Vbeta and 13 Jbeta primers characterized the PCR. The repertoire was sequenced with immunoSEQ multiplex PCR; TCRdb's copy has only in-frame clones and lacks some. The sample has approximately 290,000 clones, about 80% seen once. Overall study results and limits: Sequencing had likely introduced a cluster of highly shared sequence variants as an artifact. It was in a later analysis that TCR association rates were seen to vary by HLA locus, highest for DRB1 and lowest for HLA-C. Cytomegalovirus status, reportedly, was diagnosed with high specificity and sensitivity by the classifier. TCR beta chains associated with HLA were, in a later analysis, more clonally expanded than equally common others.

The sequence derives from a girl aged 2-10 years in good health and CMV-seronegative. Sequencing was done on a sample of PBMCs. The rearrangement links TRBV7-3 to TRBJ2-3; the match to TRBD2 covers 15 bases. CDR3: CASSLTGGGLAGGTQYF. The CDR3 coding sequence is TGTGCCAGCAGCTTAACAGGGGGAGGACTAGCGGGGGGGACGCAGTATTTT.